This T cell receptor (beta chain) derives from a study of cytomegalovirus exposure and HLA in healthy donors. Study information: Findings of an earlier analysis included 117 million unique TCR beta sequences from 170 million or so T cells. Among the approximately 380 donors who were genotyped, 70% to 90% fell in the genetic ancestry cluster that is associated with self-reported Caucasian donors. About 85 million unique TCR sequences came from HLA-typed donors in an early release.

The ends were cut back, 3 bases at V and 0 bases at J, with 5 bases in the middle. The CDR3 is 14 amino acids. CDR1 and CDR2 from the germline V gene are MGHDK and SYGVNS. A remark on this clone: Its antigen is unidentified.

The PCR made use of 60 Vbeta and 13 Jbeta primers. Here immunoSEQ multiplex PCR was the method, and the copy in TCRdb shows in-frame clones only, minus some. This repertoire includes 100,000 to 150,000 clones. General study findings and limits: Highest at DRB1 and lowest at HLA-C, TCR association rates differed among HLA loci in a later analysis.

The TCR originated in a woman between 40 and 50 years old in good health and CMV-seropositive. The V call is TRBV25-1, the J call TRBJ2-2; D is unclear. Sequencing was carried out using PBMCs. DNA for the CDR3: TGTGCCAGCAGTGAGCCGGCGAACACCGGGGAGCTGTTTTTT. Translation: CASSEPANTGELFF. Full variable domain (outside the CDR3, taken from reference TRBV25-1 and TRBJ2-2): EADIYQTPRYLVIGTGKKITLECSQTMGHDKMYWYQQDPGMELHLIHYSYGVNSTEKGDLSSESTVSRIRTEHFPLTLESARPSHTSQYLCASSEPANTGELFFGEGSRLTVL.